This T cell receptor beta chain comes out of a study of T-cell reconstitution after alpha-beta-depleted transplantation in children. Study outcomes and limitations: It was newly produced T cells that mostly accounted for T-cell counts and diversity one year after transplant.

V trimming: 2 bases; J trimming: 3 bases; junction bases outside the gene matches: 6. The CDR3 contains 17 residues. Germline V CDR1 and CDR2: ENHRY, SYGVKD. A note on this clonotype: The antigen is unknown.

Preparation of the TCRbeta library used unique molecular identifiers. TCRdb re-called the PCR reads through MiXCR, storing one row per CDR3 protein. The top ten hold about 10% of the sample, which has roughly 310,000 distinct CDR3 sequences, around 25% seen once. The clonotype was recovered from a male patient between 10 and 17 years old who had a stem cell transplant for acute lymphoblastic leukemia, so the T cells may come from the graft donor. The sequenced sample was PBMCs, mostly from graft donor cells, obtained 180 days after TCRalphabeta/CD19-depleted stem cell transplant. The rearrangement uses TRBV10-3 and TRBJ2-3; TRBD2 matches 12 bases. The CDR3 sequence: CAISEPRLAGDTDTQYF. The CDR3 region has the DNA TGTGCCATCAGTGAGCCCAGACTAGCGGGAGATACAGATACGCAGTATTTT.